The T cell receptor (beta chain) described here comes from a study of blood T cell repertoires in COVID-19. At the level of the study: Donors in the United States, Italy and Spain gave samples during acute or convalescent COVID-19. In each case, the material was cDNA or gDNA derived from T cells, B-cell-depleted T cells, or PBMCs.

Per the study methods: Amplification from reference gene primers served as the basis for estimated nucleated cell counts. Method: immunoSEQ multiplex PCR; TCRdb's copy keeps in-frame clones and lacks some. That table furnishes V, J and clone size, whereas the DNA furnished D and trimming. The sample lists about 150,000 clones, approximately 84% seen once, with 4.5% to 5.5% in the top ten. The V and J ends lost 1 base and 0 bases respectively, with 10 bases between them. The CDR3 contains 16 residues. CDR1 and CDR2 (germline): KGHSH, LQKENI. Input material: peripheral blood. This receptor was taken from a human donor in a cohort sampled during active COVID-19. This chain links TRBV18 with TRBJ2-1; a weak D match, TRBD2 (6 bases). CDR3 sequence: CASSPQAGRSYNEQFF. CDR3 DNA sequence: TGTGCCAGCTCACCACAAGCGGGCCGCTCCTACAATGAGCAGTTCTTC.